These T cell receptor beta chains were read from a single sample in a study of Tregs in tolerant kidney transplant recipients. Sequenced by immunoSEQ multiplex PCR; TCRdb stores in-frame clones only, minus some. The sample holds approximately 99,000 clones; around 90% are singletons and the top ten take nearly 0.35%. This specimen was CD4+ T cells from blood, taken before the transplant. The receptors come from a human donor who received a combined kidney and bone marrow transplant. The CDR3 runs from the conserved cysteine through the conserved F or W. Each record gives: D gene, CDR3 length, V gene, clone size, J gene, CDR3 DNA, CDR3 protein. D genes are given only for firm matches. Size is omitted from some rows. Given values are once, few, many or a class for expanded clones.

>TRBD1|14|TRBV5-4|-|TRBJ1-2
TGTGCCAGCAGCTTCAAACAGGGGTTGGGTGGCTACACCTTC
CASSFKQGLGGYTF
>-|10|TRBV2|few|TRBJ2-7
TGTGCCAGCAGTCTCTACGAGCAGTACTTC
CASSLYEQYF
>-|17|TRBV11-1|-|TRBJ2-5
TGTGCCAGCAGCTTAGGGGCCACCATGGGTGTGGTTGAGACCCAGTACTTC
CASSLGATMGVVETQYF
>-|14|TRBV7-9|-|TRBJ2-1
TGTGCCAGCAGCTCCCGGGAGAGGTACAATGAGCAGTTCTTC
CASSSRERYNEQFF
>TRBD1|14|TRBV29-1|once|TRBJ2-7
TGCAGCGCCTCCCCCGGGACAGGGTGGGGCGAGCAGTACTTC
CSASPGTGWGEQYF
>TRBD2|16|TRBV9|-|TRBJ2-1
TGTGCCAGCAGCGTAGCCGGCGGGAGCTCCTACAATGAGCAGTTCTTC
CASSVAGGSSYNEQFF
>-|14|TRBV29-1|-|TRBJ1-2
TGCAGCGTTGAAGATCGCCAGGGGATGTATGGCTACACCTTC
CSVEDRQGMYGYTF
>TRBD1|13|TRBV5-1|-|TRBJ1-1
TGCGCCAGCAGCTTGGACAGGGGGCCCGAAGCTTTCTTT
CASSLDRGPEAFF
>TRBD2|15|TRBV6-5|-|TRBJ2-1
TGTGCCAGCAGTTACCAGTCCGGAAAGCGGGAGAGTCAGTTCTTC
CASSYQSGKRESQFF
>-|15|TRBV5-5|-|TRBJ1-3
TGTGCCAGCAGCGCCGTTGCGGGGGCTGGAAACACCATATATTTT
CASSAVAGAGNTIYF
>TRBD2|16|TRBV7-2|-|TRBJ2-3
TGTGCCAGCAGCTTAGTTTCGTCTAGCGGTACAGATACGCAGTATTTT
CASSLVSSSGTDTQYF
>-|12|TRBV6-1|-|TRBJ2-5
TGTGCCAGCACGGCGGGGCCAGAGACCCAGTACTTC
CASTAGPETQYF
>-|9|TRBV21-1|few|TRBJ1-1
TGTGCCACTTACACTGAAGCTTTCTTT
CATYTEAFF
>-|12|TRBV28|-|TRBJ1-3
TGTGCCAGCAGCTTGACAGCAAACACCATATATTTT
CASSLTANTIYF
>-|14|TRBV6-1|-|TRBJ2-7
TGTGCCAGCAGTGAAGCAGCCAGGATCGGCGAGCAGTACTTC
CASSEAARIGEQYF
>-|14|TRBV9|-|TRBJ1-2
TGTGCCAGCAGCGCCTCCGGGACTCAGTATGGCTACACCTTC
CASSASGTQYGYTF
>TRBD1|19|TRBV19|-|TRBJ1-4
TGTGCCAGTAGTATTGTTTTCGGGACAGGGGATCCAACTAATGAAAAACTGTTTTTT
CASSIVFGTGDPTNEKLFF
>TRBD1|16|TRBV28|-|TRBJ2-2
TGTGCCAGCAGTTCCCTGGGGACAGGGGGCGGCGGGGAGCTGTTTTTT
CASSSLGTGGGGELFF
>-|13|TRBV7-2|-|TRBJ2-2
TGTGCCAGCAGCCCCCGGGACACCGGGGAGCTGTTTTTT
CASSPRDTGELFF
>TRBD1|15|TRBV6-5|-|TRBJ2-2
TGTGCCAGCAGCTCCGGGACAGGGGCGGGCGGGGAGCTGTTTTTT
CASSSGTGAGGELFF
>-|16|TRBV4-3|-|TRBJ1-3
TGCGCCAGCAGCCAAGCAATCCTAGGATCTGGAAACACCATATATTTT
CASSQAILGSGNTIYF
>TRBD1|14|TRBV15|-|TRBJ2-3
TGTGCCACCAGCAGATCGGGACAGGGGGATACGCAGTATTTT
CATSRSGQGDTQYF
>-|15|TRBV5-1|-|TRBJ1-1
TGCGCCAGCAGCTTGGAGGGGGGGCGAGGCACTGAAGCTTTCTTT
CASSLEGGRGTEAFF
>-|16|TRBV4-3|-|TRBJ2-7
TGCGCCAGCAGCCAAGTTAGCGGAAGCTCCCACTACGAGCAGTACTTC
CASSQVSGSSHYEQYF
>-|15|TRBV7-9|-|TRBJ1-5
TGTGCCAGCAGCCTAGGGGGGGATAGCAATCAGCCCCAGCATTTT
CASSLGGDSNQPQHF
>-|13|TRBV7-2|-|TRBJ2-7
TGTGCCAGCAGCTTATCCCCAACCTACGAGCAGTACTTC
CASSLSPTYEQYF
>-|14|TRBV7-6|-|TRBJ2-3
TGTGCCAGCGGACTGGTGGGTAGCACAGATACGCAGTATTTT
CASGLVGSTDTQYF
>TRBD2|15|TRBV5-6|-|TRBJ2-5
TGTGCCAGCAGCTTAGGTAGCGGGAGCGCCGAGACCCAGTACTTC
CASSLGSGSAETQYF
>-|12|TRBV9|once|TRBJ2-2
TGTGCCAGCACCAAACAGGGCGGGGAGCTGTTTTTT
CASTKQGGELFF
>-|16|TRBV25-1|-|TRBJ1-5
TGTGCCAGCAGTGAGTCTAGGGGAGGGGGCAATCAGCCCCAGCATTTT
CASSESRGGGNQPQHF
>-|13|TRBV2|few|TRBJ2-5
TGTGCCAGCAGTGAAGAGGCTAGGGAGACCCAGTACTTC
CASSEEARETQYF
>TRBD2|18|TRBV18|-|TRBJ2-1
TGTGCCAGCTCACCACAGCGGAGCGGGAGGGCCGGGTCCGATGAGCAGTTCTTC
CASSPQRSGRAGSDEQFF
>-|15|TRBV11-2|-|TRBJ1-6
TGTGCCAGCAGCAGACGTGGGGAGAGGGATTCACCCCTCCACTTT
CASSRRGERDSPLHF
>-|14|TRBV5-8|-|TRBJ1-6
TGTGCCAGCGGGCAGAGCTCCTATAATTCACCCCTCCACTTT
CASGQSSYNSPLHF
>-|14|TRBV5-6|-|TRBJ1-3
TGTGCCAGCAGCTTTTCGGGTTCTGGAAACACCATATATTTT
CASSFSGSGNTIYF
>-|14|TRBV7-2|-|TRBJ2-7
TGTGCCAGCAGCTTAGCACAGTTTTCCTACGAGCAGTACTTC
CASSLAQFSYEQYF
>TRBD2|16|TRBV5-6|-|TRBJ2-7
TGTGCCAGCGGGCCCCGGGGGGGGGCGATGGTCTACGAGCAGTACTTC
CASGPRGGAMVYEQYF
>TRBD1|15|TRBV19|-|TRBJ1-2
TGTGCCAGTACCGTGGCGACAGGGTTGAGCTATGGCTACACCTTC
CASTVATGLSYGYTF
>TRBD2|14|TRBV11-2|-|TRBJ2-3
TGTGCCAGCAGGTCGCGGGGGAGCGCAGATACGCAGTATTTT
CASRSRGSADTQYF
>-|13|TRBV19|-|TRBJ1-2
TGTGCCAGTAGTTCGAGGAGCCCCTATGGCTACACCTTC
CASSSRSPYGYTF
>TRBD1|14|TRBV5-6|-|TRBJ2-7
TGTGCCAGCAGTAGGGACAGGGGTTCCTACGAGCAGTACTTC
CASSRDRGSYEQYF
>TRBD2|16|TRBV30|once|TRBJ2-5
TGTGCCTGCCGGGGGGGGGCTAGCGACCACCAAGAGACCCAGTACTTC
CACRGGASDHQETQYF
>-|15|TRBV6-5|-|TRBJ2-1
TGTGCCAGCACCATCGGTCCGGGAGCGCGAAATGAGCAGTTCTTC
CASTIGPGARNEQFF
>TRBD2|15|TRBV7-2|-|TRBJ2-5
TGTGCCAGCAGCGCCAGTAGCGGGAGTTATGAGACCCAGTACTTC
CASSASSGSYETQYF
>-|15|TRBV19|-|TRBJ1-1
TGTGCCAGTAGTATATCTTGGCAGGAGAACACTGAAGCTTTCTTT
CASSISWQENTEAFF
>-|16|TRBV6-1|-|TRBJ1-1
TGTGCCAGCAGTGAAGGGCCAGGCCGGGGGAACACTGAAGCTTTCTTT
CASSEGPGRGNTEAFF
>TRBD2|16|TRBV9|-|TRBJ2-1
TGTGCCAGCAGCACCCGGACTAGCATCTCCTACAATGAGCAGTTCTTC
CASSTRTSISYNEQFF
>-|13|TRBV10-1|-|TRBJ2-1
TGCGCCAGCAGTGATACGGCCTACAATGAGCAGTTCTTC
CASSDTAYNEQFF
>-|15|TRBV29-1|-|TRBJ1-2
TGCAGCGTCGAAGATCCAGGGGCACTGCGCCCTGGCTACACCTTC
CSVEDPGALRPGYTF
>TRBD2|16|TRBV2|-|TRBJ2-1
TGTGCCAGCAAGCGCTCACTAGCGGGGCTGAACAATGAGCAGTTCTTC
CASKRSLAGLNNEQFF
>-|16|TRBV7-2|-|TRBJ2-3
TGTGCCAGCAGCGCCTCGGGAGACGGCGGGACAGATACGCAGTATTTT
CASSASGDGGTDTQYF
>-|20|TRBV21-1|-|TRBJ1-1
TGTGCCAGCAGCAAAAGAGTCCCGGGACACGGAATACCAGTGGACACTGAAGCTTTCTTT
CASSKRVPGHGIPVDTEAFF